Described below is a single TCR beta chain sequence and its context. In this sample, this clonotype turned up a few times. Its cognate antigen has yet to be identified. Per-base quality was not reported, and no clone a single base away is much larger than it. Data came from an Illumina HiSeq 2500. Quantitative 5'-RACE with molecular barcodes was the method used to prepare the TCR beta libraries. The study's own analysis went as follows. To identify disease-linked TCR variants, a new computational method was used, one built on a probabilistic model of VDJ rearrangement. TCRdb cleaned the public reads at Q25 with fastp, built clones with MiXCR and kept in-frame beta chains. Entries that share a CDR3 protein sequence are merged under the most common genes and DNA. The V and J calls here are based on TCRdb, not the publication. The sample table lists 400,000 to 450,000 distinct CDR3 sequences, roughly 18% of them with a count of one. 1% of the sample belongs to the ten largest clones.

This sample was taken from a study of CD8 T cells in ankylosing spondylitis listed by TCRdb under 2017. Looking at the study overall: The study profiled T cell receptor beta repertoires in healthy donors and ankylosing spondylitis patients to find disease-linked TCR variants. In total, the full study cohort was made up of some 110 healthy donors and 25 to 30 ankylosing spondylitis patients. Peripheral blood samples were taken, and synovial fluid was additionally collected from ankylosing spondylitis patients.

CDR1 and CDR2 are drawn from the germline V gene (reference sequence): LGHDT, YNNKEL. From cysteine to phenylalanine, the CDR3 is 14 amino acids long. Just CDR3 DNA is preserved here, 42 bases in frame from base 1. V and J are truncated by 6 bases and 4 bases respectively, leaving an intervening sequence of 15 bases. The investigation overall reported the following: Blood from ankylosing spondylitis patients appeared to be characterized by a TCR beta motif made up of 8 or 9 highly homologous amino acid variants. Significant enrichment of the disease-linked clones was reported in matched synovial fluid samples from ankylosing spondylitis patients. A CD8+ phenotype was shown by the disease-linked clones, which were found at relatively low frequencies in peripheral blood. Some motif variants had previously been reported in the synovial fluid and blood of reactive arthritis patients, which suggests shared mechanisms of disease initiation.

This sequence uses TRBV3-1 and TRBJ2-5; the D call could be TRBD1 or TRBD2, with each sharing 5 bases. The source material was blood, either unsorted or a sorted T cell fraction (not recorded which). This clonotype originated in a male donor with ankylosing spondylitis. This receptor has the CDR3 CASSTLGPRETQYF. The bases are TGTGCCAGCAGTACCTTGGGACCGAGAGAGACCCAGTACTTC.